Listed below are T cell receptor beta chains from one sample, sequenced in a study of CD8+ T cells in alopecia areata. The assay was immunoSEQ multiplex PCR, and TCRdb's table has in-frame clones only and misses some. The data hold 200,000 to 250,000 clones, with roughly 50% observed a single time. Material for sequencing was CD8+ T cells sorted from blood. These receptors were collected from a human donor in good health. Both conserved end residues are part of each CDR3. D genes are given only for firm matches. Rows give clone size only sometimes, using once, few, many, or a class for an expanded clone.

CDR3 DNA	CDR3 protein	clone size	V gene	J gene	D gene
TGTGCCAGCAGCTTAATGAACACCGGGGCGTGGTTGTCCCAGTACTTC	CASSLMNTGAWLSQYF	once	TRBV7-9	TRBJ2-5	NA
TGTGCCAGCAGTGATTCAGGTTCAGGGGACACCATATATTTT	CASSDSGSGDTIYF	NA	TRBV6-1	TRBJ1-3	NA
TGTGCCAGCAGCCCAGTCCCGAGCTCCTACGAGCAGTACTTC	CASSPVPSSYEQYF	NA	TRBV9	TRBJ2-7	NA
TGTGCCAGCAGCTTAGGAGGGGGACAGAGCACAGATACGCAGTATTTT	CASSLGGGQSTDTQYF	few	TRBV13	TRBJ2-3	TRBD1
TGCAGCGTTGAAGGGGGTGCTAACTATGGCTACACCTTC	CSVEGGANYGYTF	NA	TRBV29-1	TRBJ1-2	NA
TGTGCCAGCAGCTTAGGGGACCTAAGTGACTCCTACGAGCAGTACTTC	CASSLGDLSDSYEQYF	NA	TRBV11-2	TRBJ2-7	NA
TGTGCCAGCAGCTTAGGGCAGGACTTAGGCTACACCTTC	CASSLGQDLGYTF	NA	TRBV13	TRBJ1-2	NA
TGCGCCAGCAGCCATCCCTCGACACGAAGCTCTGGAAACACCATATATTTT	CASSHPSTRSSGNTIYF	NA	TRBV4-1	TRBJ1-3	NA
TGTGCCAGCAGCTTAAGGCCCGAATCCGGGGCCAACGTCCTGACTTTC	CASSLRPESGANVLTF	NA	TRBV7-9	TRBJ2-6	NA
TGTGCCAGCAGCCCACAGGGGTGGGACACTGAAGCTTTCTTT	CASSPQGWDTEAFF	NA	TRBV5-4	TRBJ1-1	TRBD1
TGCGCCAGCAGCCAAACGACAGGGATGGGTCAGCCCCAGCATTTT	CASSQTTGMGQPQHF	few	TRBV4-1	TRBJ1-5	TRBD1
TGTGCCAGCGGCTTCGGACCAGGGGGAGGTGAGCAGTACTTC	CASGFGPGGGEQYF	NA	TRBV27	TRBJ2-7	NA
TGTGCCAGCAGCTTAACGGGGTACCGCGAAGCTTTCTTT	CASSLTGYREAFF	few	TRBV7-9	TRBJ1-1	NA
TGTGCCATCAGTGAGTCGGACCGGGACCGGCATGGCTACACCTTC	CAISESDRDRHGYTF	NA	TRBV10-3	TRBJ1-2	NA
TGTGCCAGCAGTTCCCAAAGCGGGGGCCTAGGGGAGCAGTTCTTC	CASSSQSGGLGEQFF	NA	TRBV27	TRBJ2-1	TRBD2
TGTGCCAGCAGTGGGATTTTGGGCCCCTATGGCTACACCTTC	CASSGILGPYGYTF	NA	TRBV25-1	TRBJ1-2	NA
TGTGCCAGCAGTTTACTTGGTACTGGGGCCAACGTCCTGACTTTC	CASSLLGTGANVLTF	NA	TRBV27	TRBJ2-6	NA
TGCGCCAGCAGTCCAGGAGCAGGAGGCAATCAGCCCCAGCATTTT	CASSPGAGGNQPQHF	NA	TRBV4-1	TRBJ1-5	NA
TGCAGTCCTAGTATGAACACTGAAGCTTTCTTT	CSPSMNTEAFF	once	TRBV29-1	TRBJ1-1	NA